This T cell receptor beta chain was profiled in a study of blood T cell repertoires in COVID-19. The wider study: Acute and convalescent COVID-19 samples came from the United States, Italy and Spain. PBMCs, B-cell-depleted T cells, or T cells were the source of the cDNA or gDNA that made up the material.

Which cohort a participant joined came from the clinical history participants gave. Two negative PCRs, clearance, or symptom resolution were required of recovered Cohort 3 donors. Assay: immunoSEQ multiplex PCR; the TCRdb copy retains only in-frame clones and omits some. The sample lists fewer than 400,000 clones, 89% occurring once. V lost 9 bases, J lost 4 bases, and 18 bases lay in between. Germline CDR1 and CDR2: SGHAT and FQNNGV. This CDR3 contains 14 residues. The sequencing sample was made of PBMCs or T cells enriched from blood (not recorded which). The V call is TRBV11-2, the J call TRBJ1-2, with D unresolved. The sequence came from a man between 60 and 70 years old who had recovered from COVID-19. The CDR3, as DNA: TGTGCCAGTAGAAGGGAGGGCGCTATCTATGGCTACACCTTC. This codes for CASRREGAIYGYTF.